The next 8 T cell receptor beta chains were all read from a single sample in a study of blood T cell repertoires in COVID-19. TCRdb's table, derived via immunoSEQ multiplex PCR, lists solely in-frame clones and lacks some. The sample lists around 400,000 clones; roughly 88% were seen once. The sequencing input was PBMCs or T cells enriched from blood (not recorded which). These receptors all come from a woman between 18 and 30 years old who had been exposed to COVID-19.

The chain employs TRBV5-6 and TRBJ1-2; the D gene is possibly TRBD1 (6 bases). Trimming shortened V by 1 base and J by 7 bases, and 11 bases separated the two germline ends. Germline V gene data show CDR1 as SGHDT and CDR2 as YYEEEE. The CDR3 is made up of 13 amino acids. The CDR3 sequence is CASSLRRGLGYTF. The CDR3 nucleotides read TGTGCCAGCAGCTTGAGGCGGGGGCTTGGCTACACCTTC.

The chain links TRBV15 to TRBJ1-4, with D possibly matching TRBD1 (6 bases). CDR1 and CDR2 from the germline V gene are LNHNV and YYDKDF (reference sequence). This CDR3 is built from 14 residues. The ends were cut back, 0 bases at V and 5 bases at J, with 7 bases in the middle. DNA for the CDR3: TGTGCCACCAGCAGAGATCAGGGGAATGAAAAACTGTTTTTT. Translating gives CATSRDQGNEKLFF.

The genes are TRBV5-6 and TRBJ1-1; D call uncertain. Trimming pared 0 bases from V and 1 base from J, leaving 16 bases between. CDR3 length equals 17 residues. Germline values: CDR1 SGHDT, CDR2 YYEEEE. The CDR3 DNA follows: TGTGCCAGCAGCTTGGTCGGGAGCAGTTACCAGAACACTGAAGCTTTCTTT. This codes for CASSLVGSSYQNTEAFF.

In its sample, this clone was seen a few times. The CDR3, as DNA: TGTGCCAGTGGGCTGGGGACAGGTAATTCACCCCTCCACTTT. Its protein product is CASGLGTGNSPLHF. The rearrangement links TRBV28 to TRBJ1-6; 8 nucleotides line up with TRBD1. Per germline, CDR1 MDHEN and CDR2 SYDVKM. The CDR3 totals 14 residues. V was clipped by 9 bases and J by 6 bases; unmatched bases: 7.

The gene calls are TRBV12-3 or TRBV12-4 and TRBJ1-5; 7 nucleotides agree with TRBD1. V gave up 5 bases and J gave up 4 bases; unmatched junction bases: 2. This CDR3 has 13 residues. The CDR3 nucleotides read TGTGCCAGCAGTCCGGGACAGAATCAGCCCCAGCATTTT. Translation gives CASSPGQNQPQHF.

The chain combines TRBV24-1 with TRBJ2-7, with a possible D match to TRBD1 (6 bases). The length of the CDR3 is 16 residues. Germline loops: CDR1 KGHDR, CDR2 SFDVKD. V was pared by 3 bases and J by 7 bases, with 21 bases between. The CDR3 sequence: CATSDRAYRDGREQYF. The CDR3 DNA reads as TGTGCCACCAGTGATCGGGCTTACAGGGACGGTCGGGAGCAGTACTTC.

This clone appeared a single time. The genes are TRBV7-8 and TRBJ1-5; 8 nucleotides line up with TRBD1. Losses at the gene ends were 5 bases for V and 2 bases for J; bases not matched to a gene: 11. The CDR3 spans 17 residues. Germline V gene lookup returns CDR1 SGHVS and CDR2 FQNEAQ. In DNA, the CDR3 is TGTGCCAGCAGCCTAAAAAGACAGGGGACAGGCAATCAGCCCCAGCATTTT. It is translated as CASSLKRQGTGNQPQHF.

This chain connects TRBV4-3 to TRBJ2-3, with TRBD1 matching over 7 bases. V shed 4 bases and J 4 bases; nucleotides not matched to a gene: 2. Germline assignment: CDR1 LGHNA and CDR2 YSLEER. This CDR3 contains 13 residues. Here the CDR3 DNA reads TGCGCCAGCAGCCGGGACAGAGCAGATACGCAGTATTTT. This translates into CASSRDRADTQYF.